These T cell receptor beta chains were read from a single sample in a study of OX40 agonist ivuxolimab in advanced cancers. Assay: immunoSEQ multiplex PCR; the TCRdb copy retains only in-frame clones and omits some. The repertoire holds about 59,000 clones, with 75% to 90% as singletons. The sample was CD4+ or CD8+ T cells sorted from blood, taken in a trial of the OX40 agonist ivuxolimab. These receptors were obtained from an adult with an advanced solid tumor such as melanoma, head and neck, liver or kidney cancer. The CDR3 runs from the conserved cysteine through the conserved F or W. The D gene is left open where the match is weak. Only part of the rows carry a size: once, few, many, or a class if the clone is expanded.

clone_size	v_call	d_call	j_call	cdr3_aa	cdr3_nt
.	TRBV5-1	TRBD1	TRBJ1-1	CASSLVTGRFSTEAFF	TGCGCCAGCAGCTTGGTGACAGGGAGGTTTTCCACTGAAGCTTTCTTT
.	TRBV9	TRBD1	TRBJ2-1	CASSRQGANYNEQFF	TGTGCCAGCAGCAGACAGGGGGCCAACTACAATGAGCAGTTCTTC
few	TRBV2	TRBD2	TRBJ2-5	CASSESGGGETQYF	TGTGCCAGCAGTGAGAGCGGGGGGGGAGAGACCCAGTACTTC
.	TRBV5-1	TRBD1	TRBJ1-6	CASSSGQGSNSPLHF	TGCGCCAGCAGCTCAGGACAGGGGTCCAATTCACCCCTCCACTTT
.	TRBV5-4	.	TRBJ1-4	CASSLGTNEKLFF	TGTGCCAGCAGCTTGGGTACTAATGAAAAACTGTTTTTT
once	TRBV4-1	.	TRBJ1-4	CASSRTTTPGRNEKLFF	TGCGCCAGCAGCCGAACCACCACCCCAGGGAGAAATGAAAAACTGTTTTTT
.	TRBV5-1	.	TRBJ1-3	CASAPERSSGNTIYF	TGCGCCAGCGCACCGGAACGGAGCTCTGGAAACACCATATATTTT
.	TRBV29-1	.	TRBJ2-2	CSARANTGELFF	TGCAGCGCACGTGCGAACACCGGGGAGCTGTTTTTT
.	TRBV11-2	TRBD1	TRBJ1-2	CASSLSGTVYTF	TGTGCCAGCAGCTTGAGTGGGACAGTCTACACCTTC
.	TRBV28	TRBD1	TRBJ2-5	CASRPTTGTGGLRSETQYF	TGTGCCAGCCGACCTACCACCGGGACAGGGGGCCTGAGGTCAGAGACCCAGTACTTC
.	TRBV29-1	.	TRBJ2-3	CSVREDTQYF	TGCAGCGTACGGGAGGATACGCAGTATTTT
.	TRBV7-9	.	TRBJ1-3	CASSLDSGRNTIYF	TGTGCCAGCAGCCTGGACAGCGGGCGAAACACCATATATTTT
few	TRBV5-1	TRBD1	TRBJ1-5	CASSADRPDQPQHF	TGCGCCAGCAGCGCGGACAGGCCAGATCAGCCCCAGCATTTT
.	TRBV6-5	.	TRBJ2-4	CASSPILGAKNIQYF	TGTGCCAGCAGCCCAATTTTGGGAGCCAAAAACATTCAGTACTTC
.	TRBV18	.	TRBJ1-3	CASSPGGVGNTIYF	TGTGCCAGCTCTCCAGGAGGGGTAGGAAACACCATATATTTT
.	TRBV9	.	TRBJ1-3	CASSAGLGGNTIYF	TGTGCCAGCAGCGCAGGGCTCGGTGGAAACACCATATATTTT
.	TRBV25-1	TRBD1	TRBJ1-2	CASSGGDRVNYGYTF	TGTGCCAGCAGTGGAGGGGACAGGGTAAACTATGGCTACACCTTC
.	TRBV19	TRBD1	TRBJ2-6	CASSKGQGHTGANVLTF	TGTGCCAGTAGTAAGGGACAGGGCCACACTGGGGCCAACGTCCTGACTTTC
.	TRBV29-1	.	TRBJ2-1	CSVRYNEQFF	TGCAGCGTTCGGTACAATGAGCAGTTCTTC
.	TRBV7-8	TRBD2	TRBJ2-1	CASSLRLAGGPSYNEQFF	TGTGCCAGCAGCTTAAGGCTAGCGGGTGGCCCCTCCTACAATGAGCAGTTCTTC
.	TRBV28	TRBD1	TRBJ1-2	CASSSGTGYTNYGYTF	TGTGCCAGCAGTTCCGGGACAGGATACACTAACTATGGCTACACCTTC
.	TRBV11-2	.	TRBJ1-1	CASSLERGTEAFF	TGTGCCAGCAGCTTAGAAAGGGGGACTGAAGCTTTCTTT
few	TRBV4-2	.	TRBJ1-2	CASSQSLGRVNYGYTF	TGTGCCAGCAGCCAAAGCTTGGGCCGCGTTAACTATGGCTACACCTTC
.	TRBV6-5	TRBD1	TRBJ1-2	CASSQGGGYTF	TGTGCCAGCAGTCAGGGGGGTGGCTACACCTTC
.	TRBV28	TRBD1	TRBJ2-3	CASSRGQGPTTLTDTQYF	TGTGCCAGCAGTAGGGGACAGGGGCCCACGACTCTCACAGATACGCAGTATTTT
.	TRBV7-9	.	TRBJ1-1	CASSLITPDTEAFF	TGTGCCAGCAGCTTAATAACACCCGACACTGAAGCTTTCTTT
.	TRBV10-3	.	TRBJ1-1	CAIRTWRNTEAFF	TGTGCCATCAGGACTTGGAGGAACACTGAAGCTTTCTTT
.	TRBV4-3	TRBD2	TRBJ2-7	CASSQEGGRVYEQYF	TGCGCCAGCAGCCAAGAAGGCGGGAGGGTGTACGAGCAGTACTTC
.	TRBV6-5	.	TRBJ2-5	CASSYHRGGQETQYF	TGTGCCAGCAGTTACCACAGGGGGGGCCAAGAGACCCAGTACTTC
.	TRBV2	TRBD1	TRBJ1-4	CASLSQGGEKLFF	TGTGCCAGCCTCTCACAGGGGGGTGAAAAACTGTTTTTT
.	TRBV5-1	TRBD2	TRBJ2-3	CASSSTSGISSTQYF	TGCGCCAGCAGCTCAACTAGCGGGATTAGCAGTACGCAGTATTTT
.	TRBV10-3	.	TRBJ2-5	CAISSQGRSQETQYF	TGTGCCATCAGTTCCCAAGGACGGTCCCAAGAGACCCAGTACTTC
.	TRBV7-2	TRBD2	TRBJ2-3	CASSLAASGGTDTQYF	TGTGCCAGCAGCTTAGCGGCTAGCGGGGGCACAGATACGCAGTATTTT
.	TRBV27	TRBD1	TRBJ2-1	CASSLQSGQYNEQFF	TGTGCCAGCAGTTTACAATCGGGACAGTACAATGAGCAGTTCTTC
.	TRBV6-1	TRBD1	TRBJ1-1	CASSLDRGNTEAFF	TGTGCCAGCAGTCTGGACAGGGGTAACACTGAAGCTTTCTTT
.	TRBV6-6	.	TRBJ1-3	CASRQFMGGNTIYF	TGTGCCAGCAGACAGTTCATGGGTGGAAACACCATATATTTT
few	TRBV18	.	TRBJ1-5	CASSPQGRGNQPQHF	TGTGCCAGCTCACCTCAGGGTCGGGGCAATCAGCCCCAGCATTTT
.	TRBV18	TRBD1	TRBJ1-3	CASSPGQVSGNTIYF	TGTGCCAGCTCACCAGGACAGGTCTCTGGAAACACCATATATTTT
.	TRBV7-2	TRBD1	TRBJ2-7	CASRTTGGDYEQYF	TGTGCCAGCAGGACAACAGGGGGCGATTACGAGCAGTACTTC
.	TRBV29-1	TRBD1	TRBJ2-7	CSVVGQVEQYF	TGCAGCGTTGTGGGACAGGTCGAGCAGTACTTC